These 6 T cell receptor beta chains originate from one sample sequenced in a study of identical twins. TCRdb fed the 5' RACE reads into MiXCR, producing one record per CDR3 protein. The sample shows around 960,000 distinct CDR3 sequences, approximately 13% of them seen only once. These data were likewise used in another study, on yellow fever vaccine responses in identical twins.

Sequenced input: PBMCs. Receptor source: a woman under 30 in good health.

CDR3: CSVEWGIQETQYF. The CDR3 nucleotides read TGCAGCGTTGAATGGGGGATTCAAGAGACCCAGTACTTC. The chain is built from TRBV29-1 and TRBJ2-5, with D perhaps being TRBD1 or TRBD2 (5 bases each). Trimming shortened V by 2 bases and J by 2 bases, and 9 bases separated the two germline ends. There are 13 residues in the CDR3. CDR1 is SQVTM, CDR2 ANQGSEA, per germline.

This clonotype was observed a handful of times. The chain joins TRBV20-1 to TRBJ2-3; 8 nucleotides line up with TRBD2. This CDR3 is built from 16 residues. With V trimmed by 3 bases and J by 4 bases, 12 bases remained unmatched. Germline V lookup: CDR1 DFQATT, CDR2 SNEGSKA (reference sequence). CDR3 amino acids: CSARGTSLSQSDTQYF. The CDR3 bases are TGCAGTGCTAGGGGGACTAGTTTATCTCAGTCAGATACGCAGTATTTT.

V and J are TRBV5-5 and TRBJ2-7; 7 nucleotides line up with TRBD1. With V trimmed by 4 bases and J by 2 bases, 9 bases remained unmatched. The germline CDR1 and CDR2 sequences are SGHKS and YYEKEE (reference sequence). The CDR3 contains 15 residues. The CDR3 region is CASSTDRFPTYEQYV. CDR3 nucleotides: TGTGCCAGCAGCACGGACAGGTTCCCTACCTACGAGCAGTACGTC.

For this clonotype: One junction end does not reproduce the germline sequence, and a read error may be involved. The chain combines TRBV6-1 with TRBJ1-4, with unresolved D. CDR3 length equals 13 residues. CDR1 is MNHNS, CDR2 SASEGT, per germline. Here the CDR3 reads CVSSRVEMEKLFF. The CDR3 nucleotides are TGTGTCAGCAGTCGGGTTGAGATGGAAAAACTGTTTTTT.

There are many counts of this clonotype. This sequence joins TRBV7-2 and TRBJ2-7; D gene ambiguous. The CDR3 spans 15 residues. Trimming pared 2 bases from V and 4 bases from J, leaving 15 bases between. The V gene's germline CDR1 is SGHTA and CDR2 FQGNSA. The CDR3 is CASSLIGNKAYEQYF. CDR3 bases: TGTGCCAGCAGCTTAATAGGGAACAAGGCTTACGAGCAGTACTTC.

The rearrangement links TRBV29-1 to TRBJ2-3; D remains ambiguous. V lost 3 bases, J lost 3 bases, and 10 bases lay in between. Germline V gives CDR1 SQVTM, CDR2 ANQGSEA. This CDR3 region has 13 residues. CDR3 residues: CSVDSKNTDTQYF. CDR3 DNA: TGCAGCGTTGATTCGAAGAATACAGATACGCAGTATTTT.